This T cell receptor beta chain is from a study of shared clonotypes between healthy human individuals. The CDR3 is 15 amino acids. V was clipped by 3 bases and J by 0 bases, with 9 bases between them. The germline CDR1 and CDR2 sequences are LNHDA and SQIVND (reference sequence). About this clone itself: The same CDR3 is also encoded by other DNA sequences in this sample.

Using around 200 ng DNA, approximately 30,000 T cell genomes, the sorted-subset replicate PCRs were run. Per the original methods: With immunoSEQ giving junction-only sequences and no quality scores, filtering differed. The data were produced by immunoSEQ multiplex PCR, yet TCRdb's version contains in-frame clones alone and is incomplete. V, J and clone size reflect that table, while D and trimming were determined from the DNA. The sample has over 150,000 clones; approximately 62% are singletons. J is TRBJ1-5 and V is TRBV19, with unresolved D. The sequence was obtained from a man younger than 45 in good health. Sequenced input: memory CD4+ T cells sorted from blood. The sample's subset: CD45RA-negative fraction. The CDR3 coding sequence is TGTGCCAGTAGTATTTCGCCCGATAGCAATCAGCCCCAGCATTTT. This sequence encodes CASSISPDSNQPQHF. The full variable domain, its missing parts supplied by reference TRBV19 and TRBJ1-5, is DGGITQSPKYLFRKEGQNVTLSCEQNLNHDAMYWYRQDPGQGLRLIYYSQIVNDFQKGDIAEGYSVSREKKESFPLTVTSAQKNPTAFYLCASSISPDSNQPQHFGDGTRLSIL.